This TCR beta chain was obtained from a study of T-cell reconstitution after alpha-beta-depleted transplantation in children. This clonotype was counted at least ten times. CDR3 length: 15 residues. The J segment lost 7 bases and the V segment lost 4 bases, leaving 9 bases of the junction unmatched. The germline CDR1 and CDR2 sequences are DFQATT and SNEGSKA (reference sequence). Preparation of the TCRbeta library was carried out with unique molecular identifiers. TCRdb called the PCR reads again in MiXCR, with one record for every CDR3 protein. The data hold approximately 350,000 distinct CDR3 sequences, with about an eighth observed a single time.

This TCR was sampled from a human donor who donated a stem cell graft to a child with Fanconi anemia. The specimen comprised PBMCs, sampled from the stem cell graft. The chain recombines TRBV20-1 with TRBJ2-3; TRBD2 aligns across 12 bases. For the CDR3, the DNA is TGCAGTGCTATATCGCAGCTAGCGGGGGGGAATACGCAGTATTTT. This sequence encodes CSAISQLAGGNTQYF.